This paragraph covers one T cell receptor (beta chain) sequence. What it binds is unknown. Germline CDR1 and CDR2: KGHSH and LQKENI. The junction had 34 bases not matched to a gene; V was cut back by 4 bases and J by 5 bases. The CDR3 contains 23 residues. Profiling relied on immunoSEQ multiplex PCR, and the TCRdb table lists in-frame clones only, not all of them. Of 110,000 to 150,000 clones listed, 80% to 90% are singletons. This entry belongs to a study of T cell responses to AZD1222 COVID-19 vaccine. Findings and limits, study-wide: Clonal diversity was possibly underestimated; the donors were predominantly white British and more often female. Spike-specific TCR breadth and depth were elevated following two AZD1222 doses.

The chain recombines TRBV18 with TRBJ1-2; 7 bases are a match to TRBD1. Material: peripheral blood, obtained on day 0 of AZD1222 vaccination. This TCR was recovered from an adult in good health. The CDR3 bases are TGTGCCAGCTCACGAAATCCTCAGGGACAGTCCTCAACGCGGCCGCCCGAAGGATATGGCTACACCTTC. This encodes CASSRNPQGQSSTRPPEGYGYTF.